This record looks at one TCR beta chain sequence and its context. This entry belongs to a study of T cells in localized non-small cell lung cancer. The germline V gene has CDR1 GTSNPN and CDR2 SVGIG (reference sequence). This CDR3 region has 14 residues. Losses at the gene ends were 0 bases for V and 3 bases for J; bases not matched to a gene: 5. Profiling relied on immunoSEQ multiplex PCR, and the TCRdb table lists in-frame clones only, not all of them. This sample has around 41,000 clones, with more than 70% found just once. J is TRBJ2-7 and V is TRBV30, with 7 bases fitting TRBD1. The clonotype originates from a female donor older than 55 with stage I squamous cell lung carcinoma. This material consisted of peripheral blood, taken before any cancer treatment. CDR3 nucleotide sequence: TGTGCCTGGAGTGTAAAGGGGGCAGACTACGAGCAGTACTTC. It encodes CAWSVKGADYEQYF.